The present TCR beta chain was sequenced within a study of cytomegalovirus exposure and HLA in healthy donors. Study-wide results and caveats: While the bulk of TCR sequences proved rare, some public TCRs turned up in many donors. Later analysis showed TCR association rates varying by HLA locus, highest for DRB1 and lowest for HLA-C. A previous analysis found most TCR beta V segments productive roughly 90% or roughly 30% of the time. Presence/absence analyses assumed roughly uniform sequencing depth across donors, which may not hold.

From germline, CDR1 is LNHDA and CDR2 SQIVND (reference sequence). V was clipped by 5 bases and J by 2 bases, with 13 bases between them. This CDR3 contains 14 residues. PCR employed 60 Vbeta and 13 Jbeta primers. TCRdb's table, derived via immunoSEQ multiplex PCR, lists solely in-frame clones and lacks some. The profile shows 140,000 to 150,000 clones, approximately 80% of them singletons. This clone was seen a few times. No antigen is known for it. This rearrangement joins TRBV19 to TRBJ2-7; possible D gene TRBD2, 6 bases. The sequenced sample was PBMCs. The sequence derives from a female donor in good health and CMV-seronegative. In nucleotides, the CDR3 is TGTGCCAGTAGTCCTGAGCGGGCCCCCTACGAGCAGTACTTC. This codes for CASSPERAPYEQYF.